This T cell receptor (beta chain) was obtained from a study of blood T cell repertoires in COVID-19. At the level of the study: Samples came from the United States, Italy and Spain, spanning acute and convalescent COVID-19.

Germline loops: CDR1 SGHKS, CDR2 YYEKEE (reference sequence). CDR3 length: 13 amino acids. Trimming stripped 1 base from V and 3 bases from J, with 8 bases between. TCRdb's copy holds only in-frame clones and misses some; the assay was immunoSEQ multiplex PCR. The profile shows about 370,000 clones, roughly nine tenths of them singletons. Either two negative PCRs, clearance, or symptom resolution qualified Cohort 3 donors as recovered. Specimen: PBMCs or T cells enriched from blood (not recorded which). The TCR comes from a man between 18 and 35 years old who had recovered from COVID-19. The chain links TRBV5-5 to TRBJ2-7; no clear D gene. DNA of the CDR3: TGTGCCAGCAGCTTGAATGTTATCTACGAGCAGTACTTC. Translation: CASSLNVIYEQYF.